The 32 T cell receptor beta chains in this list originate from one sample, sequenced in a study of T cell responses to AZD1222 COVID-19 vaccine. Sequenced by immunoSEQ multiplex PCR; TCRdb stores in-frame clones only, minus some. The sample has 80,000 or so clones, roughly nine tenths seen once. This material consisted of peripheral blood, taken 28 days after the second AZD1222 dose. These receptors came from an adult who received the AZD1222 COVID-19 vaccine.

The chain is built from TRBV21-1 and TRBJ2-7. TRBV21-1 is listed as a pseudogene. This CDR3 has 21 amino acids. The chain's CDR3 is CASSKRGQGRSGRIFAYEQYF. The CDR3 nucleotides are TGTGCCAGCAGCAAAAGAGGGCAGGGGAGGTCAGGGAGAATTTTTGCCTACGAGCAGTACTTC.

Remarks on this clone: Other DNA sequences from this sample encode an identical CDR3 as well. The chain combines TRBV7-2 with TRBJ2-7; TRBD2 matches at 11 bases. After removal of 1 base from V and 4 bases from J, the junction contained 0 bases not matched to a gene. CDR1 and CDR2 (germline): SGHTA, FQGNSA. The CDR3 covers 14 residues. CDR3 sequence: CASSLGLAGYEQYF. The DNA for the CDR3 is TGTGCCAGCAGCTTAGGACTAGCGGGGTACGAGCAGTACTTC.

CDR3 in DNA: TGTGCCATCAGTGAGTCGACTACAGAGGGCTACGAGCAGTACTTC. Encoded protein: CAISESTTEGYEQYF. The chain is built from TRBV10-3 and TRBJ2-7; tentatively, D is TRBD2 (5 bases). This CDR3 comprises 15 residues. Between the trimmed V and J ends, which lost 0 bases and 3 bases, there was a span of 12 bases. Germline assignment: CDR1 ENHRY and CDR2 SYGVKD.

The rearrangement joins TRBV6-1 to TRBJ1-5; D not resolved. CDR1 is MNHNS, CDR2 SASEGT, per germline. Trimming took 2 bases from V and 4 from J, leaving 6 bases between them. The CDR3 consists of 13 residues. CDR3 coding DNA: TGTGCCAGCAGTGAACGTGAAAATCAGCCCCAGCATTTT. Protein product: CASSERENQPQHF.

The chain employs TRBV6-5 and TRBJ1-1; D not resolved. CDR1 and CDR2 (germline): MNHEY, SVGAGI. CDR3 length equals 13 residues. V was cut by 2 bases and J by 0 bases, with 4 bases left in between. The CDR3 DNA reads TGTGCCAGCAGTTACGAGGTGAACACTGAAGCTTTCTTT. This translates into CASSYEVNTEAFF.

The chain has TRBV7-6 and TRBJ2-1, with 14 bases identical to TRBD2. The germline V gene has CDR1 SGHVS and CDR2 FNYEAQ. This CDR3 is 17 amino acids long. The junction had 15 bases not matched to a gene; V was cut back by 7 bases and J by 10 bases. The CDR3 is CASIRDQGLAGVQEQFF. The CDR3 coding sequence is TGTGCCAGCATCCGGGACCAGGGACTAGCGGGAGTACAGGAGCAGTTCTTC. The full variable domain, its missing parts supplied by reference TRBV7-6 and TRBJ2-1, is GAGVSQSPRYKVTKRGQDVALRCDPISGHVSLYWYRQALGQGPEFLTYFNYEAQQDKSGLPNDRFSAERPEGSISTLTIQRTEQRDSAMYRCASIRDQGLAGVQEQFFGPGTRLTVL.

The chain has TRBV14 and TRBJ1-2; D not certain. CDR3 size: 14 residues. Germline V gene data show CDR1 as SGHDN and CDR2 as FVKESK. V shed 4 bases and J shed 6 bases, with 15 bases lying between them. Here the CDR3 reads CASSPELVGNGYTF. The CDR3 DNA reads as TGTGCCAGCAGCCCCGAACTAGTAGGAAATGGCTACACCTTC.

J is TRBJ2-7 and V is TRBV7-9; D remains ambiguous. In germline, CDR1 is SEHNR, CDR2 FQNEAQ (reference sequence). The CDR3 length is 16 residues. Trimming removed 1 base from V and 0 bases from J, with 13 bases in between. The CDR3 loop is CASSLGSYTSSYEQYF. Here the CDR3 DNA reads TGTGCCAGCAGCTTAGGGTCGTACACATCCTCCTACGAGCAGTACTTC.

The rearrangement uses TRBV24-1 and TRBJ2-7, with unresolved D. The V end lost 3 bases, the J end lost 4 bases, and 6 bases lay between the germline ends. Per germline, CDR1 KGHDR and CDR2 SFDVKD. The CDR3 spans 12 residues. The CDR3 DNA is TGTGCCACCAGTGATGCTCTTTACGAGCAGTACTTC. It translates to CATSDALYEQYF.

The V call is TRBV7-3, the J call TRBJ2-1, with D possibly matching TRBD2 (5 bases). The V end was cut by 5 bases, the J end by 6 bases, with 11 bases between. The CDR3 extends over 13 amino acids. From germline, CDR1 is SGHTA and CDR2 FQGTGA. The CDR3 protein is CASSPTRTNEQFF. The CDR3 DNA is TGTGCCAGCAGCCCTACTAGAACCAATGAGCAGTTCTTC. Full variable domain (rest looked up from reference TRBV7-3 and TRBJ2-1): GAGVSQTPSNKVTEKGKYVELRCDPISGHTALYWYRQSLGQGPEFLIYFQGTGAADDSGLPNDRFFAVRPEGSVSTLKIQRTERGDSAVYLCASSPTRTNEQFFGPGTRLTVL.

This chain uses TRBV13 with TRBJ2-2; 7 nucleotides agree with TRBD2. CDR1 is PRHDT, CDR2 FYEKMQ, per germline (reference sequence). With 3 bases clipped from V and 2 bases from J, the junction kept 3 bases outside the gene matches. The CDR3 extends over 15 amino acids. CDR3 protein: CASSFLAVNTGELFF. The CDR3 DNA follows: TGTGCCAGCAGCTTCCTAGCGGTTAACACCGGGGAGCTGTTTTTT. Filled out from reference TRBV13 and TRBJ2-2, the complete variable domain reads AAGVIQSPRHLIKEKRETATLKCYPIPRHDTVYWYQQGPGQDPQFLISFYEKMQSDKGSIPDRFSAQQFSDYHSELNMSSLELGDSALYFCASSFLAVNTGELFFGEGSRLTVL.

The V call is TRBV6-6, the J call TRBJ1-2; D may be TRBD1 (6 bases). This CDR3 has 12 residues. The V and J ends lost 0 bases and 10 bases respectively, with 9 bases between them. Germline values: CDR1 MNHNY, CDR2 SVGAGI (reference sequence). This CDR3 is CASSYSTGIYTF. CDR3 sequence (DNA): TGTGCCAGCAGTTACTCCACAGGGATCTACACCTTC.

This clone was detected only a few times. The chain joins TRBV12-3 or TRBV12-4 to TRBJ1-2; tentatively, D is TRBD1 (5 bases). With 3 bases removed from V and 7 bases from J, the gap between germline ends came to 9 bases. This CDR3 is 12 amino acids long. This CDR3 is CASSFGATGYTF. CDR3 sequence (DNA): TGTGCCAGCAGTTTCGGGGCTACTGGCTACACCTTC.

J is TRBJ1-2 and V is TRBV10-1; 8 bases map to TRBD1. V shed 9 bases, J shed 2 bases, and the junction held 8 bases outside the gene matches. Germline assignment: CDR1 WNHNN and CDR2 SYGVQD (reference sequence). The CDR3 is made up of 14 amino acids. The CDR3, as DNA: TGCGCCAGGACGACAGGGGCAGAAAACTATGGCTACACCTTC. Translation gives CARTTGAENYGYTF.

This chain joins TRBV7-3 and TRBJ1-6; D call uncertain. CDR1 is SGHTA and CDR2 is FQGTGA in the germline V gene. V was cut by 5 bases and J by 7 bases, with 9 bases left in between. The CDR3 length is 13 residues. The CDR3 nucleotides read TGTGCCAGCAGCGTAGAGGAGAATTCACCCCTCCACTTT. Amino acids: CASSVEENSPLHF.

V is TRBV7-7 and J is TRBJ2-2, with 11 positions matching TRBD2. The V gene's germline CDR1 is SSHAT and CDR2 FNYEAQ (reference sequence). J was trimmed by 1 base and V by 5 bases; bases with no gene match: 6. This CDR3 has 17 residues. CDR3 in amino acids: CASSPRLAGMNTGELFF. In nucleotides, the CDR3 is TGTGCCAGCAGCCCTCGACTAGCGGGAATGAACACCGGGGAGCTGTTTTTT.

The rearrangement links TRBV2 to TRBJ1-1; D call uncertain. CDR1 and CDR2 (germline): SNHLY, FYNNEI. The CDR3 length is 12 residues. V dropped 4 bases and J dropped 1 base, with 4 bases sitting between them. The CDR3 region has the DNA TGTGCCAGCAGTGTACAGAACACTGAAGCTTTCTTT. Translated: CASSVQNTEAFF.

The rearrangement links TRBV7-9 to TRBJ2-7, with D possibly called TRBD1 or TRBD2 (7 bases each). V was clipped by 5 bases and J by 4 bases, with 27 bases between them. This CDR3 region has 18 residues. Germline-derived CDR1 and CDR2 are SEHNR and FQNEAQ (reference sequence). The CDR3 nucleotides are TGTGCCAGCAGCCGATCTGAAATACAGGGGAGGGGGACATACGAGCAGTACTTC. It translates to CASSRSEIQGRGTYEQYF.

V usage is TRBV7-2 and J usage is TRBJ1-2; D ambiguous. The CDR3 covers 14 residues. Deletions cut 1 base from V and 3 bases from J, with 9 bases between. The germline V gene encodes CDR1 SGHTA and CDR2 FQGNSA. The CDR3 region is CASSLDRVDYGYTF. CDR3 coding DNA: TGTGCCAGCAGCTTAGATAGGGTGGACTATGGCTACACCTTC.

The V call is TRBV7-6, the J call TRBJ1-5; no reliable D call. CDR1 and CDR2 from the germline V gene are SGHVS and FNYEAQ. Trimming stripped 5 bases from V and 0 bases from J, with 11 bases between. This CDR3 is built from 15 residues. The CDR3 DNA reads as TGTGCCAGCAGCCCGTGGTTATTTAGCAATCAGCCCCAGCATTTT. Translating it yields CASSPWLFSNQPQHF.

The chain uses TRBV30 and TRBJ1-6, with D hard to call. This CDR3 comprises 12 residues. V dropped 2 bases and J dropped 9 bases, with 8 bases sitting between them. CDR1 GTSNPN and CDR2 SVGIG come from the germline V gene (reference sequence). The CDR3 DNA is TGTGCCTGGAGTCAAACTTTTTCACCCCTCCACTTT. Encoded protein: CAWSQTFSPLHF. Full variable domain (remainder filled in from reference TRBV30 and TRBJ1-6): SQTIHQWPATLVQPVGSPLSLECTVEGTSNPNLYWYRQAAGRGLQLLFYSVGIGQISSEVPQNLSASRPQDRQFILSSKKLLLSDSGFYLCAWSQTFSPLHFGNGTRLTVT.

This clone has only a few counts. The chain joins TRBV4-2 to TRBJ1-4; 8 nucleotides line up with TRBD1. The CDR3 spans 16 residues. The V gene's germline CDR1 is LGHNA and CDR2 YNFKEQ. V shed 0 bases and J 6 bases; nucleotides not matched to a gene: 6. The CDR3 sequence: CASSQDPVRGHEKLFF. CDR3 bases: TGTGCCAGCAGCCAAGATCCGGTCAGGGGGCATGAAAAACTGTTTTTT.

The chain couples TRBV9 to TRBJ2-1; 8 bases line up with TRBD1. J was trimmed by 6 bases and V by 2 bases; bases with no gene match: 16. The CDR3 has 18 amino acids. Germline loops: CDR1 SGDLS, CDR2 YYNGEE. CDR3 residues: CASSVIVSLGTGPNEQFF. CDR3 in DNA: TGTGCCAGCAGCGTCATCGTATCCCTCGGGACAGGACCCAATGAGCAGTTCTTC.

The V call is TRBV6-5, the J call TRBJ2-2; weak D call: TRBD1 (6 bases). The CDR3 sequence is 14 residues long. CDR1 is MNHEY and CDR2 is SVGAGI in the germline V gene. Trimming took off 6 bases at V and 6 bases at J, with 14 bases between the two ends. The CDR3 region is CASSRTQGPGELFF. The CDR3 coding sequence is TGTGCCAGCAGCCGGACACAGGGCCCCGGGGAGCTGTTTTTT.

V usage is TRBV7-2 and J usage is TRBJ1-5; no clear D gene. CDR1 SGHTA and CDR2 FQGNSA come from the germline V gene. Trimming stripped 5 bases from V and 0 bases from J, with 5 bases between. The CDR3 consists of 13 residues. The DNA of the CDR3 is TGTGCCAGCAGCCCCTATAGCAATCAGCCCCAGCATTTT. This encodes CASSPYSNQPQHF.

The rearrangement joins TRBV3-1 (or the pseudogene TRBV3-2) to TRBJ2-3; tentative D call: TRBD1 (6 bases). Trimming removed 4 bases from V and 2 bases from J, with 10 bases in between. Looked up from germline, CDR1 is LGHDT and CDR2 is YNNKEL (reference sequence). This CDR3 has 14 residues. The CDR3 coding sequence is TGTGCCAGCAGCCTAGGACAGCACACAGATACGCAGTATTTT. It encodes CASSLGQHTDTQYF.

The chain is built from TRBV11-2 and TRBJ2-1, with D tentatively TRBD2 (6 bases). V lost 1 base, J lost 9 bases, and 16 bases lay in between. The CDR3 contains 15 residues. CDR1 SGHAT and CDR2 FQNNGV come from the germline V gene. CDR3 sequence reads: CASSLARERGVEQFF. In DNA form, the CDR3 reads TGTGCCAGCAGCTTAGCTCGGGAGAGAGGGGTTGAGCAGTTCTTC.

V is TRBV29-1 and J is TRBJ2-5; 10 positions agree with TRBD1. V lost 7 bases to trimming and J lost 4 bases; unmatched junction nucleotides: 12. CDR3 size: 15 residues. In germline, CDR1 is SQVTM, CDR2 ANQGSEA. The CDR3 nucleotides are TGCAGCGGTAGACAGGGGGCAATAGCAGGAGAGACCCAGTACTTC. Protein product: CSGRQGAIAGETQYF.

The chain joins TRBV4-2 to TRBJ2-7; TRBD1 matches 8 bases. Per germline, CDR1 LGHNA and CDR2 YNFKEQ. Trimming cost V 0 bases and J 3 bases; bases outside gene matches: 4. This CDR3 is 15 amino acids long. DNA for the CDR3: TGTGCCAGCAGCCAAGATCCAGGACAGGGCTACGAGCAGTACTTC. Encoded protein: CASSQDPGQGYEQYF.

This chain uses TRBV5-1 with TRBJ1-3; 10 bases align to TRBD1. The CDR3 has 17 residues. V shed 0 bases and J 2 bases; nucleotides not matched to a gene: 5. Germline V gene sequence: CDR1 SGHRS, CDR2 YFSETQ. The CDR3 sequence is CASSLEGTGEPGNTIYF. The DNA for the CDR3 is TGCGCCAGCAGCTTGGAAGGGACAGGGGAGCCTGGAAACACCATATATTTT. The entire variable domain, with the rest obtained from reference TRBV5-1 and TRBJ1-3, is as follows: KAGVTQTPRYLIKTRGQQVTLSCSPISGHRSVSWYQQTPGQGLQFLFEYFSETQRNKGNFPGRFSGRQFSNSRSEMNVSTLELGDSALYLCASSLEGTGEPGNTIYFGEGSWLTVV.

The V gene is TRBV30, the J gene TRBJ1-2; unclear D gene. Trimming stripped 2 bases from V and 1 base from J, with 8 bases between. In germline, CDR1 is GTSNPN, CDR2 SVGIG (reference sequence). This CDR3 region has 13 residues. CDR3 nucleotides: TGTGCCTGGAGTAGAGGCGATAACTATGGCTACACCTTC. This sequence encodes CAWSRGDNYGYTF.

This chain uses TRBV5-5 with TRBJ2-7; D remains ambiguous. CDR3 size: 10 residues. Trimming shortened V by 0 bases and J by 7 bases, and 2 bases separated the two germline ends. Germline V gives CDR1 SGHKS, CDR2 YYEKEE (reference sequence). The CDR3 region is CASSLVEQYF. The CDR3 DNA is TGTGCCAGCAGCTTGGTGGAGCAGTACTTC.